This TCR beta chain came from a study of blood T cell repertoires in COVID-19. Study context: Whether acute or convalescent, the COVID-19 samples came from the United States, Italy and Spain. From T cells, B-cell-depleted T cells, or PBMCs came the material, which was cDNA or gDNA.

Authors' processing steps: Using reference gene primer amplification, nucleated cell counts were estimated. The table came from immunoSEQ multiplex PCR; TCRdb's copy has only in-frame clones and leaves some out. V and J calls and clone size follow that table, whereas D and trimming were derived from the DNA. The repertoire consists of approximately 230,000 clones, with around 80% occurring once and the leading ten covering approximately 15%. The V end lost 0 bases, the J end lost 13 bases, and 13 bases lay between the germline ends. The CDR3 sequence is 13 residues long. The germline CDR1 and CDR2 sequences are LNHNV and YYDKDF (reference sequence).

The rearrangement uses TRBV15 and TRBJ1-3, with D unclear. The sequence derives from a man in his forties who had recovered from COVID-19. Sample: PBMCs or T cells enriched from blood (not recorded which). CDR3 nucleotide sequence: TGTGCCACCAGCAGAGATACGTCCGGTTCTATATATTTT. This sequence encodes CATSRDTSGSIYF. Variable domain in full (rest from reference TRBV15 and TRBJ1-3): DAMVIQNPRYQVTQFGKPVTLSCSQTLNHNVMYWYQQKSSQAPKLLFHYYDKDFNNEADTPDNFQSRRPNTSFCFLDIRSPGLGDTAMYLCATSRDTSGSIYFGEGSWLTVV.